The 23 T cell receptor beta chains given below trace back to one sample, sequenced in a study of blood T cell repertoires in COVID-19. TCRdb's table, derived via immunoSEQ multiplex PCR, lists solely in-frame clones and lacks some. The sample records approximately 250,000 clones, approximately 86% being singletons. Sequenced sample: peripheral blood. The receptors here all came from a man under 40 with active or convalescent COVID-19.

CDR3 protein: CASHGGPDNEQFF. For the CDR3, the DNA is TGTGCCAGCCACGGGGGACCAGACAATGAGCAGTTCTTC. The rearrangement uses TRBV9 and TRBJ2-1, with D perhaps matching TRBD2 (6 bases). Germline lookup yields CDR1 SGDLS and CDR2 YYNGEE. CDR3 size: 13 residues. V was clipped by 7 bases and J by 5 bases, with 13 bases between them.

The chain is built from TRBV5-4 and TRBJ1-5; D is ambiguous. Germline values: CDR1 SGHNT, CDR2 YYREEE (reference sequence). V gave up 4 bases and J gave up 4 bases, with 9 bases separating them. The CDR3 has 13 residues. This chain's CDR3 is CASSRGVNQPQHF. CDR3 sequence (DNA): TGTGCCAGCAGCCGCGGGGTAAATCAGCCCCAGCATTTT.

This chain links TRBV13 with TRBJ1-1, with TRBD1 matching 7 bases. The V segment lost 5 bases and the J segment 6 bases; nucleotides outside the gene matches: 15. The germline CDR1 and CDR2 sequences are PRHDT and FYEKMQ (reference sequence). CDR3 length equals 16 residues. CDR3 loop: CASSPISGRGLPEAFF. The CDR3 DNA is TGTGCCAGCAGCCCCATTTCTGGTAGGGGGCTGCCTGAAGCTTTCTTT.

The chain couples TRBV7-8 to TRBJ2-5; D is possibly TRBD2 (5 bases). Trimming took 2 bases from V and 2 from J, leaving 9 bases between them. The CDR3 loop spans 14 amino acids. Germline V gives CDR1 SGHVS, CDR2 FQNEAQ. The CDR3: CASSLPQRQETQYF. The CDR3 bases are TGTGCCAGCAGCTTACCCCAGCGGCAAGAGACCCAGTACTTC.

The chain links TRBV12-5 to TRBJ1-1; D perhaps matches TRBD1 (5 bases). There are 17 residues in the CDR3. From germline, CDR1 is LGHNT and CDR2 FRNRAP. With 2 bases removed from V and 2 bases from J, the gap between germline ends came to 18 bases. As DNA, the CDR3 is TGTGCTAGTGGTTTGCGTTGGCAGGGTAGAGTCAACACTGAAGCTTTCTTT. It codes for CASGLRWQGRVNTEAFF. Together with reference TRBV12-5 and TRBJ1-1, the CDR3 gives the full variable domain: DARVTQTPRHKVTEMGQEVTMRCQPILGHNTVFWYRQTMMQGLELLAYFRNRAPLDDSGMPKDRFSAEMPDATLATLKIQPSEPRDSAVYFCASGLRWQGRVNTEAFFGQGTRLTVV.

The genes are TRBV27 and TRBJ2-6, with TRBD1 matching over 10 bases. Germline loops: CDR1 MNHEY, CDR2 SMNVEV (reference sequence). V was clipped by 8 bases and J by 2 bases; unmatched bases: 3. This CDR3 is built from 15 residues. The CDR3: CASGTGETGANVLTF. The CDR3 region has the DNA TGTGCCAGCGGGACAGGGGAAACTGGGGCCAACGTCCTGACTTTC.

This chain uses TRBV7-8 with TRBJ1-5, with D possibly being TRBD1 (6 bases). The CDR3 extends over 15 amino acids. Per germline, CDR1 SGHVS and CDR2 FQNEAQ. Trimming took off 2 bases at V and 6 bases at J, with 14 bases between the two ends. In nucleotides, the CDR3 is TGTGCCAGCAGCTTAAAGGGCAGGGGCACTCAGCCCCAGCATTTT. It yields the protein CASSLKGRGTQPQHF. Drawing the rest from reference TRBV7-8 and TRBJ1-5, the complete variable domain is GAGVSQSPRYKVAKRGQDVALRCDPISGHVSLFWYQQALGQGPEFLTYFQNEAQLDKSGLPSDRFFAERPEGSVSTLKIQRTQQEDSAVYLCASSLKGRGTQPQHFGDGTRLSIL.

This CDR3 is CASSIQGTSEAFF. The DNA for the CDR3 is TGTGCCAGTAGTATTCAAGGGACATCCGAAGCTTTCTTT. The rearrangement links TRBV19 to TRBJ1-1, with D perhaps TRBD1 (6 bases). The CDR3 totals 13 residues. The germline CDR1 and CDR2 sequences are LNHDA and SQIVND (reference sequence). With 3 bases removed from V and 8 bases from J, the gap between germline ends came to 13 bases. The variable domain in full, completed from reference TRBV19 and TRBJ1-1, reads DGGITQSPKYLFRKEGQNVTLSCEQNLNHDAMYWYRQDPGQGLRLIYYSQIVNDFQKGDIAEGYSVSREKKESFPLTVTSAQKNPTAFYLCASSIQGTSEAFFGQGTRLTVV.

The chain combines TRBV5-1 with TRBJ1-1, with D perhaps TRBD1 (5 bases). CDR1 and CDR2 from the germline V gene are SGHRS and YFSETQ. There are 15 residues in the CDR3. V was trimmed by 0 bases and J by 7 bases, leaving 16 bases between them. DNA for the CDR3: TGCGCCAGCAGCTTGGCTGGGGGGTCTTGGGATGAAGCTTTCTTT. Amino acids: CASSLAGGSWDEAFF.

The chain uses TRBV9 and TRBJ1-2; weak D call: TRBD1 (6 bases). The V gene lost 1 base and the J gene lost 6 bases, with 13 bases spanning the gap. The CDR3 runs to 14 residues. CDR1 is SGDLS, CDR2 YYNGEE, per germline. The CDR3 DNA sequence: TGTGCCAGCAGCGTACCGGGACGACAGGATGGCTACACCTTC. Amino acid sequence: CASSVPGRQDGYTF.

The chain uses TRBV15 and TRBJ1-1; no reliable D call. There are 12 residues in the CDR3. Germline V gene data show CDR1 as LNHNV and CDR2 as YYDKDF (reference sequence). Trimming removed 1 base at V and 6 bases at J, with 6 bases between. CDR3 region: CATSRGEAEAFF. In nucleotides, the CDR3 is TGTGCCACCAGCAGAGGGGAGGCTGAAGCTTTCTTT.

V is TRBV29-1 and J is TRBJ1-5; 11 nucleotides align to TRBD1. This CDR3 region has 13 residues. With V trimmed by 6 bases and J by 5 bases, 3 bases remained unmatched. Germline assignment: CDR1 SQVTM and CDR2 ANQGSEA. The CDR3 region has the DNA TGCAGCGTCGGACAGGGGGCTCATCAGCCCCAGCATTTT. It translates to CSVGQGAHQPQHF. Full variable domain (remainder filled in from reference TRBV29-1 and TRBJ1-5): SAVISQKPSRDICQRGTSLTIQCQVDSQVTMMFWYRQQPGQSLTLIATANQGSEATYESGFVIDKFPISRPNLTFSTLTVSNMSPEDSSIYLCSVGQGAHQPQHFGDGTRLSIL.

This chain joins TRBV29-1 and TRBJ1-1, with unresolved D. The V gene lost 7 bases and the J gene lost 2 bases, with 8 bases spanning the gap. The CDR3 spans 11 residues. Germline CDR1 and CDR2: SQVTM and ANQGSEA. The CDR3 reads CSAADNTEAFF. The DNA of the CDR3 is TGCAGCGCCGCAGATAACACTGAAGCTTTCTTT.

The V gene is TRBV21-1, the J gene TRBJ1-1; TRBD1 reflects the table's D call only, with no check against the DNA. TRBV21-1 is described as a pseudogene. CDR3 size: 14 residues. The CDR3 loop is CASSPRTGGGEAFF. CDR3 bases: TGTGCCAGCAGCCCCCGGACAGGGGGCGGTGAAGCTTTCTTT.

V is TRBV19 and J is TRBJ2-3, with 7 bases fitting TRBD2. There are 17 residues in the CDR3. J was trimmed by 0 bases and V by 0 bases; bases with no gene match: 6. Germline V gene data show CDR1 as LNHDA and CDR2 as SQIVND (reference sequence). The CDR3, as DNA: TGTGCCAGTAGTATAGATCGGGGCGGGGGAAGCACAGATACGCAGTATTTT. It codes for CASSIDRGGGSTDTQYF. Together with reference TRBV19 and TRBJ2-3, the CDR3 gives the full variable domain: DGGITQSPKYLFRKEGQNVTLSCEQNLNHDAMYWYRQDPGQGLRLIYYSQIVNDFQKGDIAEGYSVSREKKESFPLTVTSAQKNPTAFYLCASSIDRGGGSTDTQYFGPGTRLTVL.

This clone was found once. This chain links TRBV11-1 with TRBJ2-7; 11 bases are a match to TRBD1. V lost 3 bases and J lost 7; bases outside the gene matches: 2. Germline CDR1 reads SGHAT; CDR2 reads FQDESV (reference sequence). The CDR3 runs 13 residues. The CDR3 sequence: CASSLDRGREQYF. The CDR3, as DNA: TGTGCCAGCAGCTTGGACAGGGGGCGAGAGCAGTACTTC.

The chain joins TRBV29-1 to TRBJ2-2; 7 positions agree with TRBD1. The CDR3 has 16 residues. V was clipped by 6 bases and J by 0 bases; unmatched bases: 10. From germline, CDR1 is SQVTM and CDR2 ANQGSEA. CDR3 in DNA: TGCAGCGTCACCGGGACAGAAGTATCGAACACCGGGGAGCTGTTTTTT. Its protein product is CSVTGTEVSNTGELFF.

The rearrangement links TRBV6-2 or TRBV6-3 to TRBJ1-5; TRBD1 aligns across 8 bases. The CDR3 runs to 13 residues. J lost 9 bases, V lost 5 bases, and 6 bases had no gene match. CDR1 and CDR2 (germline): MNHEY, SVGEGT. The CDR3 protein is CASSQQGALPQHF. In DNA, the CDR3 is TGTGCCAGCAGTCAGCAGGGGGCCCTGCCCCAGCATTTT.

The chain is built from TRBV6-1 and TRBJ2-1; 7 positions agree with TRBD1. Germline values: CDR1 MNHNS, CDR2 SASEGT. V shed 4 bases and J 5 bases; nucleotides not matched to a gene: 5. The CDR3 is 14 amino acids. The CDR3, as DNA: TGTGCCAGCAGTGGGGGGACAGAAAACAATGAGCAGTTCTTC. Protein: CASSGGTENNEQFF.

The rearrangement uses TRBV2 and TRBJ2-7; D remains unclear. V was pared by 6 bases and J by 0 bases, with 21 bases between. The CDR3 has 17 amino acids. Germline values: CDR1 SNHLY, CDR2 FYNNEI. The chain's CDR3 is CASRETTGSSNSYEQYF. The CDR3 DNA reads TGTGCCAGCAGGGAGACGACCGGGTCCTCCAACTCCTACGAGCAGTACTTC.

This chain's CDR3 is CASSYTGGGYTF. The CDR3 DNA is TGTGCCAGCAGTTACACAGGGGGCGGCTACACCTTC. The rearrangement joins TRBV6-5 to TRBJ1-2, with TRBD1 identical over 9 bases. CDR1 and CDR2 from the germline V gene are MNHEY and SVGAGI. V shed 2 bases, J shed 8 bases, and the junction held 0 bases outside the gene matches. There are 12 residues in the CDR3.

The CDR3: CASSDTPGNYEQYF. In nucleotides, the CDR3 is TGTGCCAGCAGCGATACACCAGGGAACTACGAGCAGTACTTC. This sequence joins TRBV5-4 and TRBJ2-7, with D tentatively TRBD1 (5 bases). The V and J ends lost 4 bases and 3 bases respectively, with 14 bases between them. The CDR3 loop spans 14 amino acids. Germline V gene lookup returns CDR1 SGHNT and CDR2 YYREEE (reference sequence).

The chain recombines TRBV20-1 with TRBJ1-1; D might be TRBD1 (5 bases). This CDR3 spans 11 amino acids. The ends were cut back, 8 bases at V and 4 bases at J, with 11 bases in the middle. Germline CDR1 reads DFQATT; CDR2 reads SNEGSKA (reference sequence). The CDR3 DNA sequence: TGCAGTCACAGGATGTCCACTGAAGCTTTCTTT. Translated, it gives CSHRMSTEAFF.